This TCR beta chain emerged from a study of monozygotic twins with inflammatory bowel disease. General study points: A single strong clonotype or signal linked to IBD was not supported. IBD patients carried less diverse TCRbeta repertoires (inverse Simpson) than healthy co-twins.

To note about this clonotype: The target antigen is unknown.

Germline CDR1 reads SEHNR; CDR2 reads FQNEAQ (reference sequence). This CDR3 spans 14 amino acids. For both chains, the TCRalpha and TCRbeta cDNA went through two nested PCRs of around 15 and 9 cycles. TCRdb re-analyzed the 5' RACE reads; it lists each CDR3 protein once, without DNA. The sample is made up of around 40,000 distinct CDR3 sequences, and the top ten hold 5.3% of it. The TCR comes from a human donor with ulcerative colitis or Crohn's disease, or a healthy co-twin of an affected twin (not recorded which). Sequencing was performed on blood. V is TRBV7-9 and J is TRBJ1-3. This CDR3 reads CASRRQGSGNTIYF.